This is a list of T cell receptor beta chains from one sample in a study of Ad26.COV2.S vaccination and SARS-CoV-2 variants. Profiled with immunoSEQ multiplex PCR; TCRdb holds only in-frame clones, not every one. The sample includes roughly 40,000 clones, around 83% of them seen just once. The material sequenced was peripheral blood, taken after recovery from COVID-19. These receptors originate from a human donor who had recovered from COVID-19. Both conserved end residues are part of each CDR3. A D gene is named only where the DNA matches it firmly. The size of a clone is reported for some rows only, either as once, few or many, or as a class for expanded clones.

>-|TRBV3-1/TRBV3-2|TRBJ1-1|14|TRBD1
CASSRGTANTEAFF
TGTGCCAGCAGCCGAGGGACAGCGAACACTGAAGCTTTCTTT
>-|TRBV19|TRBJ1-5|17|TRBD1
CASSLAGGLYSNQPQHF
TGTGCCAGTAGTTTGGCAGGGGGACTTTATAGCAATCAGCCCCAGCATTTT
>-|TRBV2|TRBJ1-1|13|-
CASELRLNTEAFF
TGTGCCAGTGAACTGAGATTGAACACTGAAGCTTTCTTT
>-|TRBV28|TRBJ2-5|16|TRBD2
CATLSLAGGAQETQYF
TGTGCCACCCTATCTTTAGCGGGAGGCGCCCAAGAGACCCAGTACTTC
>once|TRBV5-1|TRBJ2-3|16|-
CASSSLGTLSTDTQYF
TGCGCCAGCAGTTCTCTCGGGACTCTTAGCACAGATACGCAGTATTTT
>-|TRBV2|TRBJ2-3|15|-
CASSERGVSTDTQYF
TGTGCCAGCAGTGAACGAGGGGTTAGCACAGATACGCAGTATTTT
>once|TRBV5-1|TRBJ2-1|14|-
CASSPTGPYNEQFF
TGCGCCAGCAGTCCTACGGGGCCCTACAATGAGCAGTTCTTC
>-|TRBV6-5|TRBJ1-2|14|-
CASSSGTYLGGYTF
TGTGCCAGCAGTTCCGGGACCTACCTCGGGGGCTACACCTTC
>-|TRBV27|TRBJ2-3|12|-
CASRGLTDTQYF
TGTGCCAGCAGGGGCCTCACAGATACGCAGTATTTT
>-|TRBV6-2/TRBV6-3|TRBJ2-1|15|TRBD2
CASSPMSGRVHEQFF
TGTGCCAGCAGTCCCATGAGCGGGAGAGTCCATGAGCAGTTCTTC
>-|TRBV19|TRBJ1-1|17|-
CASSIDLGRRRNTEAFF
TGTGCCAGTAGTATAGATCTTGGCAGAAGGAGGAACACTGAAGCTTTCTTT
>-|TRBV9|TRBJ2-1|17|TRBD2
CASSVAGGLAGTNEQFF
TGTGCCAGCAGCGTAGCTGGGGGACTAGCGGGAACCAATGAGCAGTTCTTC
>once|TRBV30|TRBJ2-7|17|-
CAWILRDSSGSSYEQYF
TGTGCCTGGATCCTACGCGACTCCAGTGGGAGCTCCTACGAGCAGTACTTC
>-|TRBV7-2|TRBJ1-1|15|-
CASSFEGGRATEAFF
TGTGCCAGCAGCTTCGAGGGGGGACGCGCCACTGAAGCTTTCTTT
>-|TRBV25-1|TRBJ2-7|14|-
CASSGDRLSYEQYF
TGTGCCAGCAGTGGCGACAGACTCTCCTACGAGCAGTACTTC
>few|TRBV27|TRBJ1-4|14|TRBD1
CASSRDRNNEKLFF
TGTGCCAGCAGTAGGGACAGAAATAATGAAAAACTGTTTTTT
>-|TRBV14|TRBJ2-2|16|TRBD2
CASSQISGRFTGELFF
TGTGCCAGCAGCCAAATTAGCGGGAGATTCACCGGGGAGCTGTTTTTT
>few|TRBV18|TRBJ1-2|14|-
CASSPDRRDYGYTF
TGTGCCAGCTCACCCGACAGGCGGGACTATGGCTACACCTTC
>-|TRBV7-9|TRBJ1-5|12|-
CASSFVNQPQHF
TGTGCCAGCAGCTTTGTCAATCAGCCCCAGCATTTT
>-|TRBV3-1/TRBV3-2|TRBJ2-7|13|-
CASSQDWFYEQYF
TGTGCCAGCAGCCAAGATTGGTTCTACGAGCAGTACTTC
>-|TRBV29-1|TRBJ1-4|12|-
CSARAADEKLFF
TGCAGCGCGAGGGCGGCGGATGAAAAACTGTTTTTT
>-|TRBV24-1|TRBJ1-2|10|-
CASQIYGYTF
TGTGCCTCTCAGATCTATGGCTACACCTTC
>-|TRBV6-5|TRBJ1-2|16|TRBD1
CASSYVGTGGFYGYTF
TGTGCCAGCAGTTACGTAGGGACAGGGGGATTCTATGGCTACACCTTC
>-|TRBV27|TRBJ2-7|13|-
CASSLYPRGEQYF
TGTGCCAGCAGTTTATACCCTAGGGGAGAGCAGTACTTC
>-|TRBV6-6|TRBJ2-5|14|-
CASSLTGRGETQYF
TGTGCCAGCAGCCTGACAGGCCGGGGGGAGACCCAGTACTTC
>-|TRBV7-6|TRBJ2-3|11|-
CASGGGLRQYF
TGTGCCAGCGGAGGGGGCCTCCGGCAGTATTTT
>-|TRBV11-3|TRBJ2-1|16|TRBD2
CASSLSGGAGRNEQFF
TGTGCCAGCAGCTTAAGCGGGGGGGCTGGACGGAATGAGCAGTTCTTC
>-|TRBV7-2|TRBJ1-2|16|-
CASSLAGGGTNYGYTF
TGTGCCAGCAGCTTAGCTGGCGGGGGTACTAACTATGGCTACACCTTC
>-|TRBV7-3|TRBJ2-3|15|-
CASSLLSGRTDTQYF
TGTGCCAGCAGCTTACTTAGCGGACGCACAGATACGCAGTATTTT
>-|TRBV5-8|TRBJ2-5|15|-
CASSLEGGAGETQYF
TGTGCCAGCAGCTTGGAGGGGGGCGCGGGGGAGACCCAGTACTTC
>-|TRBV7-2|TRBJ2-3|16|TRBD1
CASSYGQGARTDTQYF
TGTGCCAGCAGCTACGGACAGGGGGCCCGCACAGATACGCAGTATTTT
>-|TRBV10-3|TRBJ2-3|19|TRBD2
CAISESYLASGSGSDTQYF
TGTGCCATCAGTGAGTCTTACTTAGCTAGCGGGAGTGGGTCAGATACGCAGTATTTT